Listed here is a single TCR beta chain. This clone's antigen is unknown. The sample holds no much larger clone one base away, and base qualities are not on file. The record originates from a study of cytomegalovirus exposure and HLA in healthy donors (dated by TCRdb to about 2017). General notes on the study: According to an earlier analysis of several hundred of the donors, 200 million or so T cells yielded some 120 million unique TCR beta sequences and approximately 280 Gb of sequence data. Roughly 320 gigabases of sequencing data and around 80 million unique TCR sequences made up an early release that covered roughly 670 HLA-typed donors. Of the 398 genotyped donors, less than 85% were placed in the genetic ancestry cluster associated with self-reported Caucasian donors. The study was designed to test whether signatures of past pathogen exposure could be identified by cataloging public T cell receptors. The study used immunosequencing to profile the T cell repertoires of 600 to 850 subjects and linked those repertoires to cytomegalovirus serostatus. In addition to the first cohort of several hundred subjects, a separate validation cohort of 100 to 150 different subjects was used. To predict cytomegalovirus infection status, the study combined high-throughput TCR immunosequencing, statistical association of individual TCRs with disease status, and machine learning. To study patterns of TCR occurrence, a later analysis re-analyzed previously published TCR beta repertoires from 500 to 850 donors and added high-resolution HLA genotyping. In the later analysis, no new phenotypic data were used to find candidate immune exposures; instead, reliance was placed on TCR beta sequences and their occurrence across donors. To decide whether each TCR beta V gene segment behaved as functional or pseudogenic, an earlier analysis of several hundred of the donors relied on high-throughput TCR beta sequencing. Alongside the repertoire data, information on donor age, sex, ethnicity and CMV serostatus was compiled. In a later genetic analysis, genome-wide SNP genotypes for about 60% of the 666 donors were used, and that subset was treated as a discovery cohort. Every discovery cohort repertoire had been produced on one sequencing platform. HLA typing included class I and class II loci at four-digit resolution. Typing coverage differed by locus: A, B, C, DRB1 and DQB1 were typed in about 620-640 donors, DQA1 in 500 to 550, DPA1 in some 610, and DPB1 in 450 to 490. About five DR-DQ haplotypes were treated as single units for association and clustering because of strong linkage in the cohort. Across around 400 genotyped donors of the cohort, an average of roughly 250,000 unique TCR beta nucleotide sequences per donor were sequenced, and approximately 19% of those sequences were non-productive.

Compared with germline, V lacks 1 base and J lacks 9 bases; bases without a gene match: 6. There are 15 amino acids in the CDR3, from cysteine to phenylalanine inclusive. The only DNA kept is the CDR3, 45 bases in frame from the first base. CDR1 is given as MNHEY and CDR2 as SVGAGI, both from the germline V gene. To prepare the library, the immunoSEQ multiplex PCR assay was applied. For the multiplex PCR, a mixture combining 60 forward primers for TCR Vbeta segments and 13 reverse primers for TCR Jbeta segments was used. The CDR3 region of rearranged TCR beta genes was amplified from genomic DNA with a multiplex PCR assay. On the Illumina HiSeq System, the amplified TCR beta libraries were sequenced as 87-base-pair reads. Turning to the authors' computational methods: Across the 500 to 700 repertoires, a later analysis counted roughly 77 million unique TCR beta chains, 9 million to 14 million of which were shared by at least two donors. Raw reads were error-corrected and collapsed into unique sequences with a nearest-neighbor algorithm that merged closely related sequences to remove PCR and sequencing errors. V, D and J gene segments were assigned by aligning CDR3 sequences to IMGT reference sequences. For a sequence to be retained, a match of at least six nucleotides to both a V gene segment and a J gene segment was required. Rearrangements were classified as productive when the CDR3 lacked stop codons and remained in frame with V and J, and all other rearrangements were classified as non-productive. Following IMGT convention, CDR3 was defined as the stretch from the second conserved V-encoded cysteine to the conserved J-encoded phenylalanine. The earlier analysis of roughly 590 of the donors excluded sequences that lacked an unambiguous match to a single V gene segment. In an earlier analysis of a few hundred of the donors, V segments were called functional above 56.7% productive rearrangements and were called segregating when the between-donor standard deviation exceeded 5%. A statistical classification framework was developed to diagnose cytomegalovirus status using the catalog of TCR beta chain sequences. V and J gene assignment, in a later analysis, came from comparing TCR nucleotide sequences with IMGT/GENE-DB human TR gene sequences. A later analysis assigned CDR3 sequences and most-parsimonious VDJ recombination scenarios with the TCRdist pipeline. In a later analysis, each TCR beta chain was defined by its CDR3 amino acid sequence together with its V-gene family, and reads without a unique V-gene family were excluded. A later analysis removed 450 to 600 highly shared, low-generation-probability nucleotide sequences to deal with suspected cross-contamination and a sequencing artifact. In a later analysis, a clonal expansion index was calculated for each public chain from normalized within-repertoire ranks of inferred template counts. A later analysis computed generation probabilities with a VDJ recombination model fitted to out-of-frame rearrangements, and checked the results against IGoR. Hypergeometric tests were used in a later analysis to score TCR-TCR, TCR-HLA and TCR-CMV co-occurrence, with a repertoire-size bias correction applied to the TCR pairs. In a later analysis, false discovery rates were estimated by permuting HLA or CMV assignments 20 times. In a later analysis, co-occurring TCRs were grouped with DBSCAN, and TCRdist sequence similarity was added when clustering was performed within HLA-allele-positive subsets. For co-occurrence clustering, repertoires with fewer than 30,000 or more than 120,000 public chains were excluded, along with five repertoires with anomalous nucleotide sharing. The immuneACCESS repertoire file appears here via TCRdb, limited to in-frame rearrangements. These files lack a portion of the clones; in checked studies, under half of the deficit traces to unresolved V genes, and the cause of the others is not known. V and J calls and clone size come straight from that table; D and trimming were deduced from the DNA. Recorded for this sample are 100,000 to 150,000 clones; 70% to 85% of them occurred a single time. Jointly, the top ten make up 4% of the sample.

The cohort comprised some 700 healthy bone marrow donors. At the time of sampling, all cohort members were nominally healthy, though unrecorded immune exposures were likely present. The donor tested CMV seropositive and was one of the 289 seropositive cohort members. Every donor gave a peripheral blood sample, and the peripheral blood mononuclear cells from that sample were used for TCR beta sequencing. The Qiagen DNeasy Blood Extraction Kit was used to extract genomic DNA from the blood cell samples. The full study reports these points: Because HLA typing was unavailable for some donors at each locus, only the typed subset was used in association tests. A cluster of highly shared sequence variants was judged likely to be a technical artifact of the sequencing pipeline. In a later analysis, some 18,000 TCR beta sequences were associated with specific HLA alleles at a false discovery rate of 0.05. When HLA alleles, especially DR and DQ, strongly co-occurred, attributing TCR associations to individual alleles was difficult. This cohort had only TCR beta chains sequenced, and the lack of alpha or paired-chain data limited which features could be detected. Some IMGT-functional V segments, including TRBV6-2 and TRBV6-3, could not be distinguished by the 87-base-pair reads and were therefore excluded. For the cohort, immune exposure information was limited to CMV serostatus. According to the authors, the approach could potentially be generalized to other disease states and immunological phenotypes. In vitro tests confirmed that a few of the cytomegalovirus-associated TCR beta chains recognize cytomegalovirus antigens. An association between a missense DCLRE1C variant and V-gene and J-gene trimming of TCR beta chains was found in a later genetic analysis and replicated in an independent cohort. According to a later genetic analysis, donors in an Asian-associated ancestry cluster had fewer N-insertions in productive TCRs than the approximately 630-donor mean. In the study, some 160 TCR beta chains were listed as associated with cytomegalovirus. A further reported finding was that TCR beta sequences accurately predicted the HLA-A and HLA-B alleles for most subjects in the first cohort. According to a later analysis, parvovirus B19, influenza, CMV and Epstein-Barr virus appeared linked to several top co-occurrence clusters. Most CMV-associated TCR beta chains appeared to be HLA-restricted in a later analysis, and the HLA associations seemed to be driven largely by CMV exposure. An earlier analysis of 587 of the donors showed that most TCR beta V segments appeared in productive rearrangements either about 87% or about 30% of the time, which broadly matched IMGT annotations. Across donors, most TCR sequences were observed very rarely, whereas some public TCRs were present in many individuals. Linkage disequilibrium might explain the correlated functional status among segregating V segments, but an unknown experimental factor could not be excluded. In a later analysis, TCR association rates were found to vary across HLA loci, with the most associated TCRs seen for DRB1 alleles and the fewest for HLA-C alleles. Because counts were too low, more than 15 rarely observed V segments, including chromosome 9 orphons, were left out of the earlier analysis of some 600 of the donors. In a later analysis, HLA-associated TCR beta chains were found to be more clonally expanded and to have lower generation probabilities than equally common non-associated chains. Cytomegalovirus status was reported to be diagnosed by the classifier with high specificity and sensitivity in both the original and validation cohorts. Sequencing depth was assumed to be roughly uniform across donors in the presence/absence analyses, though that assumption may not hold.

The sequence was collected from a man between 35 and 55 years old in good health and CMV-seropositive. Sequencing input: PBMCs. The V and J segments used are TRBV6-5 and TRBJ1-6; TRBD1 aligns with 7 central bases. CDR3 region: CASSYLDRDASPLHF. The DNA is TGTGCCAGCAGTTACTTAGACAGGGACGCTTCACCCCTCCACTTT.